A selection of T cell receptor beta chains follows, all from one sample in a study of cytomegalovirus exposure and HLA in healthy donors. The table came from immunoSEQ multiplex PCR; TCRdb's copy has only in-frame clones and leaves some out. Among some 65,000 clones, approximately 67% were seen once, and the ten largest hold 2.5% to 3%. What was sequenced was PBMCs. The receptors stem from a man aged 25-45 years in good health and CMV-seronegative. CDR3s include the opening cysteine and the closing phenylalanine or tryptophan. A D gene is named only where the DNA matches it firmly. Size is omitted from some rows. Given values are once, few, many or a class for expanded clones.

j_gene: TRBJ2-1
abundance: -
d_gene: -
v_gene: TRBV2
CDR3nt: TGTGCCACGCAGGGAAACAATGAGCAGTTCTTC
CDR3aa: CATQGNNEQFF

j_gene: TRBJ1-1
abundance: few
d_gene: -
v_gene: TRBV10-3
CDR3nt: TGTGCCATCAGTGAAGCACGACAGGATGAAGCTTTCTTT
CDR3aa: CAISEARQDEAFF

j_gene: TRBJ2-1
abundance: -
d_gene: TRBD2
v_gene: TRBV7-9
CDR3nt: TGTGCCAGCAGCTTAGTGACTAGCGGGGGGGCCAGGTATGAGCAGTTCTTC
CDR3aa: CASSLVTSGGARYEQFF

j_gene: TRBJ1-1
abundance: few
d_gene: TRBD1
v_gene: TRBV7-2
CDR3nt: TGTGCCAGCAGCTCCCGGGACAGGGGGCCGAACACTGAAGCTTTCTTT
CDR3aa: CASSSRDRGPNTEAFF

j_gene: TRBJ2-7
abundance: -
d_gene: -
v_gene: TRBV5-6
CDR3nt: TGTGCCAGCAGCTTGGGAGGGGGGGCCCACGAGCAGTACTTC
CDR3aa: CASSLGGGAHEQYF

j_gene: TRBJ2-3
abundance: -
d_gene: TRBD2
v_gene: TRBV28
CDR3nt: TGTGCCAGCAGTTTAGCGACTAGCGGGGCAGATACGCAGTATTTT
CDR3aa: CASSLATSGADTQYF

j_gene: TRBJ2-7
abundance: -
d_gene: -
v_gene: TRBV29-1
CDR3nt: TGCAGCGTCCTATCCGACAGTTTCTACGAGCAGTACTTC
CDR3aa: CSVLSDSFYEQYF

j_gene: TRBJ1-4
abundance: -
d_gene: -
v_gene: TRBV16
CDR3nt: TGTGCCAGCAGCCAATGGTCCGGGAATGAAAAACTGTTTTTT
CDR3aa: CASSQWSGNEKLFF

j_gene: TRBJ1-1
abundance: -
d_gene: -
v_gene: TRBV5-1
CDR3nt: TGCGCCAGCAGCCCCCGGGGCAGGGACTTTGACACTGAAGCTTTCTTT
CDR3aa: CASSPRGRDFDTEAFF

j_gene: TRBJ1-1
abundance: -
d_gene: -
v_gene: TRBV2
CDR3nt: TGTGCCAGCAGCCAAGAAGGGAGGAACACTGAAGCTTTCTTT
CDR3aa: CASSQEGRNTEAFF

j_gene: TRBJ2-4
abundance: few
d_gene: TRBD1
v_gene: TRBV15
CDR3nt: TGTGCCACCAGCGGAGACAGGGCGAGAAGGAACATTCAGTACTTC
CDR3aa: CATSGDRARRNIQYF

j_gene: TRBJ2-1
abundance: few
d_gene: TRBD2
v_gene: TRBV4-1
CDR3nt: TGCGCCAGCAGCCAATTAGAGCGGGGATCCTACAATGAGCAGTTCTTC
CDR3aa: CASSQLERGSYNEQFF

j_gene: TRBJ1-1
abundance: -
d_gene: -
v_gene: TRBV29-1
CDR3nt: TGCAGCGCCGAGGAGGGGCGTGTAGCTTTCTTT
CDR3aa: CSAEEGRVAFF

j_gene: TRBJ1-1
abundance: -
d_gene: -
v_gene: TRBV7-9
CDR3nt: TGTGCCAGCAGCGATGGGGGCCGCGAAGCTTTCTTT
CDR3aa: CASSDGGREAFF

j_gene: TRBJ2-1
abundance: -
d_gene: TRBD2
v_gene: TRBV6-5
CDR3nt: TGTGCCAGCAGATGGACTAGCGGGGTCGAGCAGTTCTTC
CDR3aa: CASRWTSGVEQFF

j_gene: TRBJ2-3
abundance: -
d_gene: TRBD1
v_gene: TRBV5-4
CDR3nt: TGTGCCAGCAGCTTCCGGGACAGGGTGTCCGATACGCAGTATTTT
CDR3aa: CASSFRDRVSDTQYF

j_gene: TRBJ2-3
abundance: -
d_gene: TRBD2
v_gene: TRBV2
CDR3nt: TGTGCCAGCCACCAACTAGCGGGGGGGCTGGGAGATACGCAGTATTTT
CDR3aa: CASHQLAGGLGDTQYF

j_gene: TRBJ1-5
abundance: -
d_gene: -
v_gene: TRBV19
CDR3nt: TGTGCCAGCAGGGGATCCAATCAGCCCCAGCATTTT
CDR3aa: CASRGSNQPQHF

j_gene: TRBJ2-3
abundance: -
d_gene: -
v_gene: TRBV6-6
CDR3nt: TGTGCCAGCAGCGCCAGGGTTGGCGATACGCAGTATTTT
CDR3aa: CASSARVGDTQYF

j_gene: TRBJ1-6
abundance: once
d_gene: TRBD1
v_gene: TRBV7-9
CDR3nt: TGTGCCAGCAGCTCCCCCCGGGACAGCAAAGGATCCTATAATTCACCCCTCCACTTT
CDR3aa: CASSSPRDSKGSYNSPLHF

j_gene: TRBJ2-3
abundance: -
d_gene: TRBD2
v_gene: TRBV30
CDR3nt: TGTGCCTGGAGTCCGCGCTTTCGACTAGCGGGGGGGCTCACAGATACGCAGTATTTT
CDR3aa: CAWSPRFRLAGGLTDTQYF

j_gene: TRBJ2-5
abundance: -
d_gene: TRBD1
v_gene: TRBV29-1
CDR3nt: TGCAGCGTCGAGACAGGGCTACAAGAGACCCAGTACTTC
CDR3aa: CSVETGLQETQYF

j_gene: TRBJ2-3
abundance: -
d_gene: -
v_gene: TRBV30
CDR3nt: TGTGCCTGGAGTGTACGGCGGTACACAGATACGCAGTATTTT
CDR3aa: CAWSVRRYTDTQYF

j_gene: TRBJ2-7
abundance: -
d_gene: TRBD2
v_gene: TRBV7-2
CDR3nt: TGTGCCAGCGGCGGGGGGAGGGGCTACGAGCAGTACTTC
CDR3aa: CASGGGRGYEQYF

j_gene: TRBJ2-7
abundance: -
d_gene: -
v_gene: TRBV15
CDR3nt: TGTGCCACCAGCAGAGAAAACAGCCTAAACGAGCAGTACTTC
CDR3aa: CATSRENSLNEQYF

j_gene: TRBJ1-2
abundance: -
d_gene: -
v_gene: TRBV6-5
CDR3nt: TGTGCCAGCATCAATACAGGGAATTCTAACTATGGCTACACCTTC
CDR3aa: CASINTGNSNYGYTF

j_gene: TRBJ1-5
abundance: -
d_gene: -
v_gene: TRBV5-8
CDR3nt: TGTGCCAGCAGCCCTGAAGACGGCGCTTCATGGAGAGCCCAGCATTTT
CDR3aa: CASSPEDGASWRAQHF

j_gene: TRBJ1-5
abundance: few
d_gene: -
v_gene: TRBV2
CDR3nt: TGTGCCAGCAGTGGGGGCGGACATAGCAATCAGCCCCAGCATTTT
CDR3aa: CASSGGGHSNQPQHF

j_gene: TRBJ2-7
abundance: -
d_gene: -
v_gene: TRBV9
CDR3nt: TGTGCCAGCAGCTCTGGGACTTTTGACTCCTACGAGCAGTACTTC
CDR3aa: CASSSGTFDSYEQYF

j_gene: TRBJ2-7
abundance: -
d_gene: TRBD1
v_gene: TRBV7-8
CDR3nt: TGTGCCAGCAGCTTCCCGGGACAGGGAGGCTACGAGCAGTACTTC
CDR3aa: CASSFPGQGGYEQYF

j_gene: TRBJ2-3
abundance: -
d_gene: TRBD2
v_gene: TRBV14
CDR3nt: TGTGCCAGCAGCCACGGGCTAGCGGGGGAGACAGATACGCAGTATTTT
CDR3aa: CASSHGLAGETDTQYF